A single sample is the source of the 24 T cell receptor beta chains below, sequenced in a study of cytomegalovirus exposure and HLA in healthy donors. 60 Vbeta and 13 Jbeta primers were used in PCR. Clones were read by immunoSEQ multiplex PCR, and TCRdb kept only the in-frame ones, dropping some. The table shows 150,000 to 200,000 clones, with about 70% occurring only once. The sample taken for sequencing was PBMCs. All receptors come from a woman aged 30 to 39 in good health and CMV-seronegative.

This clone has a handful of counts. The chain joins TRBV5-4 to TRBJ1-2; D remains ambiguous. Germline assignment: CDR1 SGHNT and CDR2 YYREEE (reference sequence). The V gene lost 4 bases and the J gene lost 4 bases, with 14 bases spanning the gap. This CDR3 comprises 14 residues. CDR3 region: CASSADIYSYGYTF. The CDR3 DNA follows: TGTGCCAGCAGCGCTGACATCTACAGCTATGGCTACACCTTC.

This chain uses TRBV6-5 with TRBJ2-7; possible D gene TRBD1, 6 bases. The CDR3 is 13 amino acids. Trimming removed 2 bases from V and 7 bases from J, with 12 bases in between. Germline values: CDR1 MNHEY, CDR2 SVGAGI. This CDR3 is CASSYTGLGEQYF. The CDR3, as DNA: TGTGCCAGCAGTTACACAGGGCTGGGGGAGCAGTACTTC.

V and J are TRBV9 and TRBJ1-4; a possible D gene is TRBD1 (6 bases). V was shortened by 0 bases and J by 8 bases, with 11 bases between the two germline ends. The CDR3 has 14 amino acids. Germline V gene lookup returns CDR1 SGDLS and CDR2 YYNGEE. The chain's CDR3 is CASSVGTDQEKLFF. In DNA, the CDR3 is TGTGCCAGCAGCGTAGGGACAGATCAGGAAAAACTGTTTTTT.

The V and J genes are TRBV25-1 and TRBJ2-7; tentatively, D is TRBD1 (6 bases). The length of the CDR3 is 12 residues. Germline V gene data show CDR1 as MGHDK and CDR2 as SYGVNS. V lost 5 bases and J 7 bases, leaving 12 bases between the germline ends. The CDR3 DNA reads as TGTGCCAGCAGTCTAGGGGGAGAAGAGCAGTACTTC. Translation: CASSLGGEEQYF.

The chain has TRBV5-4 and TRBJ2-1; the D gene is possibly TRBD1 (5 bases). Germline loops: CDR1 SGHNT, CDR2 YYREEE (reference sequence). The CDR3 is 16 amino acids. V lost 0 bases to trimming and J lost 6 bases, with 16 bases between them. CDR3 protein: CASSLGGQGTLNEQFF. As DNA, the CDR3 is TGTGCCAGCAGCTTGGGTGGTCAGGGTACGCTCAATGAGCAGTTCTTC.

To note about this clone: A read error may produce the germline difference seen at one junction end. This rearrangement joins TRBV19 to TRBJ2-1, with a weak D call TRBD2 (6 bases). Germline CDR1 is LNHDA and CDR2 is SQIVND (reference sequence). There are 13 residues in the CDR3. DNA for the CDR3: TGTGCCACCACGCGCGAGGACTACCATGAGCAGTTCTTC. Its translation is CATTREDYHEQFF.

This sequence joins TRBV6-5 and TRBJ1-1; weak D call: TRBD1 (5 bases). Germline values: CDR1 MNHEY, CDR2 SVGAGI. V lost 4 bases and J lost 1, with 13 bases in between. The CDR3 length is 15 residues. CDR3 in amino acids: CASSSLRDGNTEAFF. The CDR3 bases are TGTGCCAGCAGTTCTCTCAGGGATGGGAACACTGAAGCTTTCTTT.

This clone showed up just once. V and J are TRBV19 and TRBJ2-2; D possibly corresponds to TRBD1 (5 bases). V gave up 4 bases and J gave up 7 bases, with 10 bases separating them. CDR3 length: 13 amino acids. Looked up from germline, CDR1 is LNHDA and CDR2 is SQIVND (reference sequence). The CDR3 is CASSTAGFGELFF. In DNA form, the CDR3 reads TGTGCCAGTAGTACAGCAGGGTTCGGGGAGCTGTTTTTT. The entire variable domain, with the rest obtained from reference TRBV19 and TRBJ2-2, is as follows: DGGITQSPKYLFRKEGQNVTLSCEQNLNHDAMYWYRQDPGQGLRLIYYSQIVNDFQKGDIAEGYSVSREKKESFPLTVTSAQKNPTAFYLCASSTAGFGELFFGEGSRLTVL.

V gene TRBV7-9 combines with J gene TRBJ2-5; 9 nucleotides agree with TRBD1. The V gene end was trimmed by 5 bases and the J gene end by 11 bases; junction bases not matched to a gene: 15. This CDR3 is 15 amino acids long. CDR1 is SEHNR and CDR2 is FQNEAQ in the germline V gene (reference sequence). CDR3 sequence: CASSKPGQGLGEQYF. DNA for the CDR3: TGTGCCAGCAGCAAACCGGGACAGGGTCTAGGGGAGCAGTACTTC.

The V gene is TRBV30, the J gene TRBJ2-2; 10 bases are a match to TRBD1. J was trimmed by 3 bases and V by 5 bases; bases with no gene match: 0. Germline V lookup: CDR1 GTSNPN, CDR2 SVGIG (reference sequence). The CDR3 is made up of 13 amino acids. The CDR3 DNA reads TGTGCCTGGGGACAGGGGGACACCGGGGAGCTGTTTTTT. Translating it yields CAWGQGDTGELFF.

The genes are TRBV7-2 and TRBJ2-1, with TRBD2 as a possible D gene (6 bases). V shed 1 base and J shed 5 bases, with 12 bases lying between them. This CDR3 is built from 15 residues. CDR1 and CDR2 from the germline V gene are SGHTA and FQGNSA. The CDR3, as DNA: TGTGCCAGCAGCTTAGTTGGGACTGCGAACAATGAGCAGTTCTTC. This translates into CASSLVGTANNEQFF. Using reference TRBV7-2 and TRBJ2-1 for the parts outside the CDR3, the full variable domain is GAGVSQSPSNKVTEKGKDVELRCDPISGHTALYWYRQSLGQGLEFLIYFQGNSAPDKSGLPSDRFSAERTGGSVSTLTIQRTQQEDSAVYLCASSLVGTANNEQFFGPGTRLTVL.

The chain employs TRBV4-3 and TRBJ2-1; 12 nucleotides line up with TRBD2. Germline CDR1 is LGHNA and CDR2 is YSLEER. The CDR3 runs 16 residues. V shed 2 bases and J 4 bases; nucleotides not matched to a gene: 3. The CDR3 nucleotides are TGCGCCAGCAGCCAACTGACTAGCGGGGGATACAATGAGCAGTTCTTC. Translating gives CASSQLTSGGYNEQFF.

This clone has only one observation. The chain uses TRBV11-2 and TRBJ1-5; 7 bases fit TRBD1. V shed 3 bases and J 0 bases; nucleotides not matched to a gene: 5. The CDR3 covers 16 residues. Germline V gives CDR1 SGHAT, CDR2 FQNNGV. The CDR3 bases are TGTGCCAGCAGCTTGGGTACAGGGGTTAGCAATCAGCCCCAGCATTTT. As protein: CASSLGTGVSNQPQHF. The full variable domain, rest sourced from reference TRBV11-2 and TRBJ1-5, is EAGVAQSPRYKIIEKRQSVAFWCNPISGHATLYWYQQILGQGPKLLIQFQNNGVVDDSQLPKDRFSAERLKGVDSTLKIQPAKLEDSAVYLCASSLGTGVSNQPQHFGDGTRLSIL.

This clone occurred a few times. This sequence joins TRBV5-3 and TRBJ1-2; D unresolved. TRBV5-3 is filed as an ORF, its function uncertain. V was cut by 1 base and J by 7 bases, with 11 bases left in between. The CDR3 runs 13 residues. Here the CDR3 DNA reads TGTGCCAGAAGCTTGCGCCCTTCAGGTGGCTACACCTTC. It codes for CARSLRPSGGYTF.

This rearrangement joins TRBV9 to TRBJ2-6; possible D gene TRBD1, 6 bases. Germline CDR1 and CDR2: SGDLS and YYNGEE. Trimming removed 3 bases at V and 0 bases at J, with 16 bases between. CDR3 size: 18 residues. The CDR3 nucleotides are TGTGCCAGCAGCGAACAGGGTTTACCCGGCTCTGGGGCCAACGTCCTGACTTTC. Amino acid sequence: CASSEQGLPGSGANVLTF.

The CDR3 region has the DNA TGTGCCAGCAGCTTAGGAGTTAGTGAGCAGTTCTTC. It translates to CASSLGVSEQFF. The V and J genes are TRBV7-9 and TRBJ2-1; the D is unclear. This CDR3 has 12 amino acids. Germline CDR1 reads SEHNR; CDR2 reads FQNEAQ (reference sequence). Trimming left V 1 base short and J 9 bases short, with 7 bases between.

The chain recombines TRBV4-2 with TRBJ1-5; D may be TRBD1 (5 bases). V was trimmed by 1 base and J by 0 bases, leaving 13 bases between them. Germline loops: CDR1 LGHNA, CDR2 YNFKEQ. The CDR3 spans 17 residues. The chain's CDR3 is CASSQGRGGDSNQPQHF. The DNA of the CDR3 is TGTGCCAGCAGCCAAGGGAGGGGCGGTGATAGCAATCAGCCCCAGCATTTT.

The CDR3 region has the DNA TGCAGCGTTGAAACAGCCTCTGGAAACACCATATATTTT. Its protein is CSVETASGNTIYF. V usage is TRBV29-1 and J usage is TRBJ1-3, with unresolved D. The CDR3 consists of 13 residues. V dropped 2 bases and J dropped 0 bases, with 5 bases sitting between them. Germline CDR1 SQVTM, CDR2 ANQGSEA.

The genes are TRBV9 and TRBJ2-7; a weak D match, TRBD1 (5 bases). Germline V lookup: CDR1 SGDLS, CDR2 YYNGEE. The CDR3 is 15 residues long. V dropped 0 bases and J dropped 4 bases, with 14 bases sitting between them. This CDR3 is CASSVGSRQGYEQYF. The DNA of the CDR3 is TGTGCCAGCAGCGTAGGATCGAGGCAGGGTTACGAGCAGTACTTC.

A word on this clone: This sample also contains other DNA sequences that code for the same CDR3. V is TRBV7-9 and J is TRBJ2-3, with TRBD2 matching 9 bases. Germline CDR1 reads SEHNR; CDR2 reads FQNEAQ (reference sequence). V was pared by 1 base and J by 6 bases, with 5 bases of the junction left unmatched. The CDR3 has 15 amino acids. CDR3 sequence reads: CASSLGLAEGDTQYF. CDR3 DNA sequence: TGTGCCAGCAGCTTAGGACTAGCGGAAGGGGATACGCAGTATTTT. Together with reference TRBV7-9 and TRBJ2-3, the CDR3 gives the full variable domain: DTGVSQNPRHKITKRGQNVTFRCDPISEHNRLYWYRQTLGQGPEFLTYFQNEAQLEKSRLLSDRFSAERPKGSFSTLEIQRTEQGDSAMYLCASSLGLAEGDTQYFGPGTRLTVL.

The chain employs TRBV11-2 and TRBJ2-7; 9 nucleotides match TRBD1. Looked up from germline, CDR1 is SGHAT and CDR2 is FQNNGV. The CDR3 contains 17 residues. The ends lost 5 bases at V and 1 base at J; junction bases unmatched: 12. The CDR3 DNA is TGTGCCAGCAGCGGGGTACACCGGGACAGGGTTTCCTACGAGCAGTACTTC. Residues: CASSGVHRDRVSYEQYF.

The chain carries TRBV7-9 and TRBJ2-7; TRBD2 might be the D (6 bases). The CDR3 has 11 residues. V gave up 5 bases and J gave up 7 bases, with 9 bases separating them. Germline loops: CDR1 SEHNR, CDR2 FQNEAQ (reference sequence). The CDR3, as DNA: TGTGCCAGCAGCGGAGGGCGGGAGCAGTACTTC. Its translation: CASSGGREQYF.

This clone appeared a few times. V and J are TRBV5-1 and TRBJ1-2, with D hard to call. Germline CDR1 and CDR2: SGHRS and YFSETQ. Between the trimmed V and J ends, which lost 0 bases and 10 bases, there was a span of 16 bases. The CDR3 spans 14 residues. CDR3 sequence: CASSLGTLLEAYTF. The CDR3 DNA is TGCGCCAGCAGCTTGGGGACTCTCCTTGAGGCCTACACCTTC.

The rearrangement uses TRBV7-2 and TRBJ2-7, with a possible D match to TRBD2 (5 bases). Between the trimmed V and J ends, which lost 5 bases and 2 bases, there was a span of 16 bases. This CDR3 has 15 amino acids. Germline V CDR1 and CDR2: SGHTA, FQGNSA. DNA of the CDR3: TGTGCCAGCAGCCTCGGGGAAGTCAGACCCTACGAGCAGTACTTC. Translation gives CASSLGEVRPYEQYF.